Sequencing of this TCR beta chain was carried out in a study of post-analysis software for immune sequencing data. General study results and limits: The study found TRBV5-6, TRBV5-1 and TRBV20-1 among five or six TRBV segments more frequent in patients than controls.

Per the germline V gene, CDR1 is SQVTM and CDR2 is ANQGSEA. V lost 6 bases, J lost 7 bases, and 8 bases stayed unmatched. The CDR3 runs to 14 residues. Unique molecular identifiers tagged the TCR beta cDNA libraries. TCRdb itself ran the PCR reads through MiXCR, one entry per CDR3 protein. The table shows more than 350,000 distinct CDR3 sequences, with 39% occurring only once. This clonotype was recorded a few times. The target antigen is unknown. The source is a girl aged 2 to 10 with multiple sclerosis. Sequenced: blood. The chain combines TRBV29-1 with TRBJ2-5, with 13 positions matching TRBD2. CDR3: CSVVGLAGAGTQYF. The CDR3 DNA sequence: TGCAGCGTCGTCGGACTAGCGGGAGCCGGGACCCAGTACTTC.